This paragraph reports one TCR beta chain. This entry belongs to a study of monozygotic twins with inflammatory bowel disease. TCRdb re-called the 5' RACE reads, yielding one record per CDR3 amino acid sequence without DNA. The table for this sample gives approximately 140,000 distinct CDR3 sequences. This CDR3 spans 15 amino acids. CDR1 and CDR2 from the germline V gene are MDHEN and SYDVKM. This TCR came from a human donor with ulcerative colitis or Crohn's disease, or a healthy co-twin of an affected twin (not recorded which). Sequenced sample: blood. This chain joins TRBV28 and TRBJ1-1; the TRBD1 assignment by TCRdb is unverifiable without DNA. The CDR3 region is CASSSFQGGLRGAFF. Using reference TRBV28 and TRBJ1-1 for the parts outside the CDR3, the full variable domain is DVKVTQSSRYLVKRTGEKVFLECVQDMDHENMFWYRQDPGLGLRLIYFSYDVKMKEKGDIPEGYSVSREKKERFSLILESASTNQTSMYLCASSSFQGGLRGAFFGQGTRLTVV.